This T cell receptor beta chain is from a study of regulatory T cells in long-lasting Graves disease. Study at large: Over 5 years of antithyroid drugs plus positive TSH receptor antibodies defined persistent Graves' disease.

CDR3 size: 16 residues. Trimming cost V 1 base and J 2 bases, with 13 bases left between them. CDR1 and CDR2 from the germline V gene are SGHTA and FQGNSA. About this clonotype: Its antigen is undetermined.

Libraries of TCR beta came from iRepertoire HTBI primers plus Arm-PCR of CDR3 regions. MiXCR, run by TCRdb on the multiplex PCR reads, gives a single entry per CDR3 protein. The data show roughly 400,000 distinct CDR3 sequences, more than 20% seen once. Study observations and caveats: Persistent patients shared 2,500 to 3,000 public clonotypes among themselves. Newly diagnosed patients shared fewer, at some 900.

The time point: persistent/refractory GD, antithyroid drugs over 5 years with positive TRAb. The TCR library was made from RNA that had been extracted from PBMCs in TRIzol. It was American Thyroid Association guidelines that determined Graves' disease diagnosis. From each patient, nine milliliters of peripheral blood was drawn and collected into an EDTA anticoagulant tube. The sequence derives from a female donor with Graves disease. The material was peripheral blood mononuclear cells (PBMCs), obtained when the disease was refractory, from a patient treated with antithyroid drugs. The J gene is TRBJ2-3, the V gene TRBV7-2; D call uncertain. Here the CDR3 reads CASSLVMDLLTDTQYF. The CDR3 region has the DNA TGTGCCAGCAGCTTAGTCATGGACCTACTCACAGATACGCAGTATTTT.